The sequence of this T cell receptor beta chain was determined in a study of T cells in Graves' hyperthyroidism and ophthalmopathy. This clonotype was seen a few times. No antigen is known for it. Absent ophthalmopathy progression within 18 months defined stable Graves' hyperthyroidism. Researchers barred patients who had uncontrolled infection, other autoimmune disease, pregnancy or lactation. Source material for PBMCs was around 10 ml fresh peripheral blood. Whole-study findings and limits: Prediction of ophthalmopathy progression came a median 6.5 months pre-onset.

RNA transcripts gave rise to amplified TCR beta CDR3 regions. The TCR CDR3 was amplified in a first-round RT-PCR using the HTBI primer set. One entry per CDR3 protein, called by TCRdb with MiXCR from the multiplex PCR reads. Of about 620,000 distinct CDR3 sequences listed, 15% to 20% are singletons. The CDR3 totals 14 residues. Germline CDR1 is SQVTM and CDR2 is ANQGSEA. Trimming stripped 3 bases from V and 0 bases from J, with 11 bases between. The rearrangement joins TRBV29-1 to TRBJ1-2; no clear D gene. The specimen sequenced was blood. The source is a woman between 25 and 40 years old with Graves' hyperthyroidism. The chain's CDR3 is CSVELPDSNYGYTF. The CDR3 DNA reads as TGCAGCGTTGAGTTGCCAGACTCTAACTATGGCTACACCTTC. The full variable domain, rest sourced from reference TRBV29-1 and TRBJ1-2, is SAVISQKPSRDICQRGTSLTIQCQVDSQVTMMFWYRQQPGQSLTLIATANQGSEATYESGFVIDKFPISRPNLTFSTLTVSNMSPEDSSIYLCSVELPDSNYGYTFGSGTRLTVV.